This T cell receptor beta chain was retrieved from a study of T cell repertoires in cytomegalovirus infection. The overall study: Researchers turned to recently identified HLA-C-restricted CMV epitopes as well as well-studied HLA-B-restricted ones. It can be stated that public TCR beta signatures indicated CMV infection as well as a matching HLA type. Study-level points and caveats: Summed frequency of public TCR beta families distinguished CMV carriers with the relevant HLA.

TCRdb reprocessed the reads with MiXCR, giving one entry per CDR3 protein. Altogether roughly 500,000 distinct CDR3 sequences are present, about 33% being singletons, with the ten largest covering roughly a sixth. As regards this clonotype: Its antigen is currently unknown.

CDR1 KGHDR and CDR2 SFDVKD come from the germline V gene. Trimming took off 3 bases at V and 1 base at J, with 6 bases between the two ends. CDR3 length: 13 amino acids. The source of this sequence is a human donor in good health (CMV status not recorded). Some clones in this sample may be carry-over from other donors' samples. The J gene is TRBJ2-7, the V gene TRBV24-1; D is unclear. This material consisted of cultured PBMCs, taken from culture after CMV antigen stimulation. The CDR3 region is CATSDHRSYEQYF. CDR3 coding DNA: TGTGCCACCAGTGATCATAGATCCTACGAGCAGTACTTC.